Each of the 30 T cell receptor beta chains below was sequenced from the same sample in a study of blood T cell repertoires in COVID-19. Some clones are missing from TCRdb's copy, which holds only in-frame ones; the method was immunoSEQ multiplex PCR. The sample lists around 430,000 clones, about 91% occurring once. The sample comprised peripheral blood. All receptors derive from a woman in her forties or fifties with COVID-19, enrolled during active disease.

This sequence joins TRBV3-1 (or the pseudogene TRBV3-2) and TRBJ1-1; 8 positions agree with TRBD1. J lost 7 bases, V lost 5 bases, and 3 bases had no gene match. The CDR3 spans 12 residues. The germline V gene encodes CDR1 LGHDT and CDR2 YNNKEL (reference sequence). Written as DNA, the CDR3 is TGTGCCAGCAGCTGGACAGGGAGTGAAGCTTTCTTT. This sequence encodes CASSWTGSEAFF.

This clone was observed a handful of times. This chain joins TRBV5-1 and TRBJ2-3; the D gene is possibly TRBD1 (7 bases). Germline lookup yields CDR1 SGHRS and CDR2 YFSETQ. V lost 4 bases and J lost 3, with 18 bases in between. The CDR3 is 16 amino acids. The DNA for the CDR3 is TGCGCCAGCAGCCTGCGGGACAGTCTGGGGACAGATACGCAGTATTTT. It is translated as CASSLRDSLGTDTQYF.

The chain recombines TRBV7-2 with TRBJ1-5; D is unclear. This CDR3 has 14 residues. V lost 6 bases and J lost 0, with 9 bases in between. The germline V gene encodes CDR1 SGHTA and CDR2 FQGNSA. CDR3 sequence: CASRGVYSNQPQHF. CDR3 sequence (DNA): TGTGCCAGCAGGGGAGTTTATAGCAATCAGCCCCAGCATTTT.

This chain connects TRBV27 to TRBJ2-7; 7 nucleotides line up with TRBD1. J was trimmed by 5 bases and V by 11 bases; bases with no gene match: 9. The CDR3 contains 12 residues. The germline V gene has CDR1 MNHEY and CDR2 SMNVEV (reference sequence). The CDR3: CASRDSMNEQYF. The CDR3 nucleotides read TGTGCCTCCCGGGACAGCATGAACGAGCAGTACTTC.

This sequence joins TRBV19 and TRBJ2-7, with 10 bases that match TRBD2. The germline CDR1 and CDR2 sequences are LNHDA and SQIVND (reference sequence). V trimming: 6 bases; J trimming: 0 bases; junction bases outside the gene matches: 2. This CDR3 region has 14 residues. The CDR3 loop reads CASSPSGGSYEQYF. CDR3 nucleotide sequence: TGTGCCAGTAGCCCTAGCGGGGGCTCCTACGAGCAGTACTTC.

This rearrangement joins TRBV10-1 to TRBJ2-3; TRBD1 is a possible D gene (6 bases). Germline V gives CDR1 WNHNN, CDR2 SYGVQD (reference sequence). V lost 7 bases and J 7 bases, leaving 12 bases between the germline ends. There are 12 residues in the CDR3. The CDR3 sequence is CASMGDTYTQYF. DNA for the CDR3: TGCGCCAGCATGGGGGACACCTATACGCAGTATTTT.

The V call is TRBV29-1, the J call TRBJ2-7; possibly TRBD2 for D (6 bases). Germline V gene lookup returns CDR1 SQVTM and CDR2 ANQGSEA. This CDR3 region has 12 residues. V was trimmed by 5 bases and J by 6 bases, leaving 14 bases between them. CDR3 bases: TGCAGCGTTCCCGGGACTGGGATCGAGCAGTACTTC. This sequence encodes CSVPGTGIEQYF.

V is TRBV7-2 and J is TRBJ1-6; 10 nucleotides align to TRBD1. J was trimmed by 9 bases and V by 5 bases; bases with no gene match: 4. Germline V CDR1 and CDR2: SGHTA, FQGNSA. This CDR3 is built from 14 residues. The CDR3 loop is CASSLGDRGSPLHF. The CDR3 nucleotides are TGTGCCAGCAGCCTGGGGGACAGGGGTTCACCCCTCCACTTT.

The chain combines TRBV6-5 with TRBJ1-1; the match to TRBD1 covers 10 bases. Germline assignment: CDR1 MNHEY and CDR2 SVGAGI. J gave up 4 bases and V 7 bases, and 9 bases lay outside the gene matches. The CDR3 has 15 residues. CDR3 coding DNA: TGTGCCAGCACCAAGGGCGGGGACAGGGGCACTGAAGCTTTCTTT. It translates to CASTKGGDRGTEAFF.

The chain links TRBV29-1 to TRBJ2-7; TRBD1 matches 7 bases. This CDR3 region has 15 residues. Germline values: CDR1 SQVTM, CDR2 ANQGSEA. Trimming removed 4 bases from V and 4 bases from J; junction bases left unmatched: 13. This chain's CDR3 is CSVAPGDRSLYEQYF. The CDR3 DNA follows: TGCAGCGTTGCCCCTGGGGACAGAAGCCTATACGAGCAGTACTTC.

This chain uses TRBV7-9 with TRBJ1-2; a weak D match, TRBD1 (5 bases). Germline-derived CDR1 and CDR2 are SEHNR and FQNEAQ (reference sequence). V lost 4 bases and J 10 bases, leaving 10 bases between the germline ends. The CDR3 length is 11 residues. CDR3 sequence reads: CASSSTEYYTF. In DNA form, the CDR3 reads TGTGCCAGCAGCTCGACAGAATACTACACCTTC.

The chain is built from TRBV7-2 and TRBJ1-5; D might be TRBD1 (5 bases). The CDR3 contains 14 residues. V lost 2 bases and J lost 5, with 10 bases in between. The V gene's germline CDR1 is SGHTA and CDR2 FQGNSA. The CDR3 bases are TGTGCCAGCAGCTTACGGGGAGGGGATCAGCCCCAGCATTTT. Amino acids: CASSLRGGDQPQHF. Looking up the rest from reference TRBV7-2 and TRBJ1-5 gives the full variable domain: GAGVSQSPSNKVTEKGKDVELRCDPISGHTALYWYRQSLGQGLEFLIYFQGNSAPDKSGLPSDRFSAERTGGSVSTLTIQRTQQEDSAVYLCASSLRGGDQPQHFGDGTRLSIL.

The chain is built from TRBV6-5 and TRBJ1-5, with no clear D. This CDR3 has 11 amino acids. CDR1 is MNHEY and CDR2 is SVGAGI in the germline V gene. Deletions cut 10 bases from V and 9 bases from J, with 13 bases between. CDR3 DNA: TGTGCCATCGGGAGGAATGGGCCCCAGCATTTT. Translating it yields CAIGRNGPQHF.

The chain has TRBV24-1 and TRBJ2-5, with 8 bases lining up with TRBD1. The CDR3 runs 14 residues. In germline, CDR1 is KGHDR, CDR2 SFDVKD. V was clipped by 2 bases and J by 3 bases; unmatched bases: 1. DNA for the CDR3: TGTGCCACCAGTGATTCGGACAGGGAAGAGACCCAGTACTTC. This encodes CATSDSDREETQYF.

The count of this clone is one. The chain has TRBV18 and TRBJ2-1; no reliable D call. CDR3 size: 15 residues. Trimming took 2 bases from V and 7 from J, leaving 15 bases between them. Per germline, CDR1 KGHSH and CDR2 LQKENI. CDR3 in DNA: TGTGCCAGCTCACCATCCCGCTCACCACTGAATGAGCAGTTCTTC. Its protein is CASSPSRSPLNEQFF.

CDR3 sequence reads: CASSQCGQGSGNTIYF. The CDR3 DNA follows: TGCGCCAGCAGTCAGTGTGGACAGGGATCAGGAAACACCATATATTTT. The chain employs TRBV23-1 and TRBJ1-3, with 8 bases that match TRBD1. TRBV23-1 qualifies as an ORF whose function is uncertain. With 3 bases clipped from V and 4 bases from J, the junction kept 8 bases outside the gene matches. The CDR3 sequence is 16 residues long.

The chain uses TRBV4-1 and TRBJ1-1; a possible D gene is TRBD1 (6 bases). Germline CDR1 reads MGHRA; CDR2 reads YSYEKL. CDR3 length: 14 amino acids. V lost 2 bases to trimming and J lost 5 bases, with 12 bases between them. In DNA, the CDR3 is TGCGCCAGCAGCCAAACCGGGACATTGACTGAAGCTTTCTTT. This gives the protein CASSQTGTLTEAFF.

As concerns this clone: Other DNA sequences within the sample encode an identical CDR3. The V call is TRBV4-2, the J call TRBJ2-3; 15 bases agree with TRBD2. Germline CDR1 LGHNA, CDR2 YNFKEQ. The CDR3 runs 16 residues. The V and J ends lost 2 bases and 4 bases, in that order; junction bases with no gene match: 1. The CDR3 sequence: CASSQRTSGGADTQYF. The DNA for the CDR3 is TGTGCCAGCAGCCAACGGACTAGCGGGGGGGCAGATACGCAGTATTTT.

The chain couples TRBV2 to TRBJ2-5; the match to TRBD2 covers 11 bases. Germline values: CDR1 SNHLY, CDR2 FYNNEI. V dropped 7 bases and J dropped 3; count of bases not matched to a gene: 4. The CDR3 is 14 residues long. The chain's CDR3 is CASTPGLAEETQYF. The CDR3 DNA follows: TGTGCCAGCACGCCGGGACTAGCGGAAGAGACCCAGTACTTC. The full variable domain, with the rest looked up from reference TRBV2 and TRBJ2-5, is EPEVTQTPSHQVTQMGQEVILRCVPISNHLYFYWYRQILGQKVEFLVSFYNNEISEKSEIFDDQFSVERPDGSNFTLKIRSTKLEDSAMYFCASTPGLAEETQYFGPGTRLLVL.

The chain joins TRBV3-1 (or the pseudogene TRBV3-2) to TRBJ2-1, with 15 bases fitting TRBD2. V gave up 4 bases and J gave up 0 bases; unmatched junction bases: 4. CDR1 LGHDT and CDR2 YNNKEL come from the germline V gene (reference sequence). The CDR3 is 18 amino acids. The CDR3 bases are TGTGCCAGCAGCCTGGGACTAGCGGGGGGCCCCTCCTACAATGAGCAGTTCTTC. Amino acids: CASSLGLAGGPSYNEQFF.

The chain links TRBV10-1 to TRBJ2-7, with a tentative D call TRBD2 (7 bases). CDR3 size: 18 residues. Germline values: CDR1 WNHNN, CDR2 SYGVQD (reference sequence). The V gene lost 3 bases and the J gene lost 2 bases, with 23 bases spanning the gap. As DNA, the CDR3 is TGCGCCAGCAGTGAAGGGACGTTTGACGGGGGGCCTGCCTACGAGCAGTACTTC. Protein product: CASSEGTFDGGPAYEQYF.

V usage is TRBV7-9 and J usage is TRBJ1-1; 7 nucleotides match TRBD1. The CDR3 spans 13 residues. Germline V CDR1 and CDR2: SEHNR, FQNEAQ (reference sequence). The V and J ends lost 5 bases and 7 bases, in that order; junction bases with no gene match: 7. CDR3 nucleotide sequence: TGTGCCAGCAGCCTGCAGAGGGACAGTGAAGCTTTCTTT. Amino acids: CASSLQRDSEAFF.

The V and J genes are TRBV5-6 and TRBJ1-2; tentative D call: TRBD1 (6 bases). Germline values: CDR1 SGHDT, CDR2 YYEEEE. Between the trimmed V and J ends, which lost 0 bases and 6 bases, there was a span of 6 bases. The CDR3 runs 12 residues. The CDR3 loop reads CASSLGTDGYTF. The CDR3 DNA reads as TGTGCCAGCAGCTTGGGGACAGATGGCTACACCTTC.

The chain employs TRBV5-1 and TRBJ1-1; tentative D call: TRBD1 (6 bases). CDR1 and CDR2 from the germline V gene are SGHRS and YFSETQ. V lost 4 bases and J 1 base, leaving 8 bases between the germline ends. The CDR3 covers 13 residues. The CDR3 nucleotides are TGCGCCAGCAGCGTACAGGGGAACACTGAAGCTTTCTTT. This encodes CASSVQGNTEAFF.

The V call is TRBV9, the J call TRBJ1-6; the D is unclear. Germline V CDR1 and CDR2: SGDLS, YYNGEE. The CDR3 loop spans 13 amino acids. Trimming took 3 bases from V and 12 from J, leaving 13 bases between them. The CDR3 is CASSATDGGPLHF. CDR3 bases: TGTGCCAGCAGCGCGACGGACGGAGGACCCCTCCACTTT.

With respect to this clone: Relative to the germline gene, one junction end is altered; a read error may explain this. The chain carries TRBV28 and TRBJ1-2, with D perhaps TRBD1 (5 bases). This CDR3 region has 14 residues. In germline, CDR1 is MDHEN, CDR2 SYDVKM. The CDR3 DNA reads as TGTGCTAGCAGTTTATTCAGGGAGGACTATGGCTACACCTTC. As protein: CASSLFREDYGYTF.

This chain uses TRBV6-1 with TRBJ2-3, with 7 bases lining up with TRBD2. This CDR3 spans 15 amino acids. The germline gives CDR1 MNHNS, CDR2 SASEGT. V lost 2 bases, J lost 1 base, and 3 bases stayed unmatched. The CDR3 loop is CASSEIRGGTDTQYF. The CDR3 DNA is TGTGCCAGCAGTGAAATCCGGGGGGGCACAGATACGCAGTATTTT.

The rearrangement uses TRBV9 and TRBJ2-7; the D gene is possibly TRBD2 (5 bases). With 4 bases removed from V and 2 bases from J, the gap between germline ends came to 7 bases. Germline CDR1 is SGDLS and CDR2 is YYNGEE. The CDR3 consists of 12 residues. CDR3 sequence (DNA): TGTGCCAGCAGCCGGGATACCTACGAGCAGTACTTC. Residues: CASSRDTYEQYF.

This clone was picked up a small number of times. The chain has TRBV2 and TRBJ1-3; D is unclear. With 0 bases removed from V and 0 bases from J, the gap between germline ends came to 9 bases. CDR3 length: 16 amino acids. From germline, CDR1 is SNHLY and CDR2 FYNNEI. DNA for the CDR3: TGTGCCAGCAGTGAAGCGCGGCAGCCCTCTGGAAACACCATATATTTT. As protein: CASSEARQPSGNTIYF.

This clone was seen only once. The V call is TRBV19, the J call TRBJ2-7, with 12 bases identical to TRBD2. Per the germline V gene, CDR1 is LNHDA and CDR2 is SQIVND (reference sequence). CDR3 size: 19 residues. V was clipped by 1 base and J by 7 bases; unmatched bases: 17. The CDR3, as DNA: TGTGCCAGTAGTATAGCCAGACTAGCGGGGGACGGTTCGCCGGGGGAGCAGTACTTC. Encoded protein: CASSIARLAGDGSPGEQYF. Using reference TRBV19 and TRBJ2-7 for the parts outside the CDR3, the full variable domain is DGGITQSPKYLFRKEGQNVTLSCEQNLNHDAMYWYRQDPGQGLRLIYYSQIVNDFQKGDIAEGYSVSREKKESFPLTVTSAQKNPTAFYLCASSIARLAGDGSPGEQYFGPGTRLTVT.